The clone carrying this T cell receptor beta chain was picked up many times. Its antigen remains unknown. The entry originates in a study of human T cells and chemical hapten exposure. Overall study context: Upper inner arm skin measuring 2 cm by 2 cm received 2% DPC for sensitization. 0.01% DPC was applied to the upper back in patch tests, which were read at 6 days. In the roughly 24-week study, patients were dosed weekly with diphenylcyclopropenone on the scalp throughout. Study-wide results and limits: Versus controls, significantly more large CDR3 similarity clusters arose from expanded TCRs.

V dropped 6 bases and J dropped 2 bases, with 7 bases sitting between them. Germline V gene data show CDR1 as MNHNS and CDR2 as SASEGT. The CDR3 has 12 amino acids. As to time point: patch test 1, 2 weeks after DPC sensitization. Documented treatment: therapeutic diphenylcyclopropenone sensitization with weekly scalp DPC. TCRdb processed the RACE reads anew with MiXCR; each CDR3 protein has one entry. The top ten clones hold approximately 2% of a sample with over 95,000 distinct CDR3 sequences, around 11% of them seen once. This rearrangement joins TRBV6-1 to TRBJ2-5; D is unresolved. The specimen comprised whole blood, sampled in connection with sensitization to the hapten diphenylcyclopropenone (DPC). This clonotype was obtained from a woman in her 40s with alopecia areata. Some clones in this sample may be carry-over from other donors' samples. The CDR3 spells CASRKTQETQYF. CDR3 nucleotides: TGTGCCAGCAGGAAGACACAAGAGACCCAGTACTTC.